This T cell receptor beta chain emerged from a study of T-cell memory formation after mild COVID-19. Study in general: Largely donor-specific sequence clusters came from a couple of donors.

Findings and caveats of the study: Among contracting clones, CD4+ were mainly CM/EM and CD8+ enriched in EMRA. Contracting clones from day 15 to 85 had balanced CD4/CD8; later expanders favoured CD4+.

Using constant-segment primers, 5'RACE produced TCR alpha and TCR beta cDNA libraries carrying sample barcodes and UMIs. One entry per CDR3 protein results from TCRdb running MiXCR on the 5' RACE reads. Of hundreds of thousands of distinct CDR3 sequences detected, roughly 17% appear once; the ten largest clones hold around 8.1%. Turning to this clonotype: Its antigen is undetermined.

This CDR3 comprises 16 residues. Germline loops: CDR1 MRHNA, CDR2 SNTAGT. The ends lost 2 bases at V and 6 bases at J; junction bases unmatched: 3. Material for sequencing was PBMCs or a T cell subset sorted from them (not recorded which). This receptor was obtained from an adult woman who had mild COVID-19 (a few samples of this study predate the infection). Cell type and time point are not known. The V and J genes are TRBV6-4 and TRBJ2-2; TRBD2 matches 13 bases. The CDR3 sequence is CASSDTSGGAAGELFF. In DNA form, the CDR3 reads TGTGCCAGCAGTGACACTAGCGGGGGGGCCGCCGGGGAGCTGTTTTTT.